Given below is one T cell receptor (beta chain) in context. What it binds is not known. This entry belongs to a study of T cell clonotyping in hematopoietic cell transplantation. Study observations and caveats: Cells were unsorted, so CD4 and CD8 contributions were not separated.

V lost 2 bases and J lost 2, with 12 bases in between. Germline CDR1 and CDR2: LGHNA and YNFKEQ. The CDR3 is 15 residues long. Profiling relied on immunoSEQ multiplex PCR, and the TCRdb table lists in-frame clones only, not all of them. The table includes 28,000 or so clones, about 94% detected once. The sample was peripheral blood mononuclear cells. V gene TRBV4-2 combines with J gene TRBJ2-5; a possible D gene is TRBD2 (6 bases). The source is a middle-aged man in good health. Some clones in this sample may be carry-over from other donors' samples. CDR3 in amino acids: CASSQNSGEQETQYF. The CDR3 DNA reads as TGTGCCAGCAGCCAAAATAGCGGAGAACAAGAGACCCAGTACTTC.